Listed here are 22 T cell receptor beta chains from one sample, sequenced in a study of blood T cell repertoires in COVID-19. Clones were read by immunoSEQ multiplex PCR, and TCRdb kept only the in-frame ones, dropping some. The sample consists of 200,000 to 250,000 clones, roughly 83% of them appearing once. The material sequenced was PBMCs or T cells enriched from blood (not recorded which). The receptors derive from a woman aged 35 to 49 with acute COVID-19.

This sequence joins TRBV19 and TRBJ1-2; 10 bases line up with TRBD1. The CDR3 is 14 residues long. V was pared by 6 bases and J by 5 bases, with 6 bases of the junction left unmatched. Germline V CDR1 and CDR2: LNHDA, SQIVND (reference sequence). For the CDR3, the DNA is TGTGCCAGTAGCCGACAGGGGGCGAGGTATGGCTACACCTTC. It specifies CASSRQGARYGYTF.

The chain combines TRBV18 with TRBJ1-1; D call uncertain. CDR1 is KGHSH and CDR2 is LQKENI in the germline V gene. This CDR3 has 15 amino acids. Between the trimmed V and J ends, which lost 6 bases and 2 bases, there was a span of 16 bases. The CDR3 DNA sequence: TGTGCCAGCTCCCCGACTGCTGCTCCCAACACTGAAGCTTTCTTT. Protein sequence: CASSPTAAPNTEAFF.

The chain couples TRBV2 to TRBJ2-3; possible D gene TRBD1, 5 bases. The CDR3 loop spans 13 amino acids. CDR1 is SNHLY and CDR2 is FYNNEI in the germline V gene. V was cut by 10 bases and J by 0 bases, with 11 bases left in between. CDR3 in DNA: TGTGCCAACTCAGGGATAAGCACAGATACGCAGTATTTT. It yields the protein CANSGISTDTQYF.

V is TRBV7-9 and J is TRBJ1-6; possible D gene TRBD1, 5 bases. V lost 1 base, J lost 9 bases, and 13 bases lay in between. The CDR3 has 15 residues. Germline V lookup: CDR1 SEHNR, CDR2 FQNEAQ (reference sequence). The CDR3 spells CASSLEARASSPLHF. DNA of the CDR3: TGTGCCAGCAGCTTAGAGGCCAGGGCTAGTTCACCCCTCCACTTT.

This clone has just a few counts. The CDR3 bases are TGTGCCACCAGTGACAGGGGGCAGGGCTACACCTTC. It specifies CATSDRGQGYTF. The chain combines TRBV24-1 with TRBJ1-2; TRBD1 matches 8 bases. In germline, CDR1 is KGHDR, CDR2 SFDVKD. The CDR3 has 12 amino acids. The V and J ends lost 4 bases and 8 bases, in that order; junction bases with no gene match: 2.

The J gene is TRBJ1-2, the V gene TRBV19; D is possibly TRBD1 (6 bases). Trimming took 4 bases from V and 7 from J, leaving 16 bases between them. The CDR3 is 14 amino acids. Germline V gene data show CDR1 as LNHDA and CDR2 as SQIVND (reference sequence). In DNA, the CDR3 is TGTGCCAGTAGTAGCGCCCACAGGGCGGGTGGCTACACCTTC. Residues: CASSSAHRAGGYTF.

The chain carries TRBV24-1 and TRBJ2-7; tentatively, D is TRBD1 (5 bases). Germline values: CDR1 KGHDR, CDR2 SFDVKD. V was clipped by 9 bases and J by 3 bases, with 23 bases between them. CDR3 length: 16 amino acids. The CDR3 bases are TGTGCCACCTCAGACGGACAATCCTTTGGAAACTACGAGCAGTACTTC. Translated, it gives CATSDGQSFGNYEQYF.

This chain's CDR3 is CASSVGRDSPLHF. CDR3 sequence (DNA): TGCGCCAGCAGCGTCGGGAGGGATTCACCCCTCCACTTT. This chain joins TRBV5-1 and TRBJ1-6, with D uncertain. Trimming removed 4 bases at V and 8 bases at J, with 10 bases between. The CDR3 has 13 amino acids. In germline, CDR1 is SGHRS, CDR2 YFSETQ.

The chain uses TRBV6-5 and TRBJ1-2, with 7 positions matching TRBD1. The V and J ends lost 6 bases and 10 bases, in that order; junction bases with no gene match: 11. The CDR3 totals 13 residues. Germline V CDR1 and CDR2: MNHEY, SVGAGI. The CDR3 region is CASRKGQVHPYTF. CDR3 nucleotide sequence: TGTGCCAGCAGAAAAGGACAGGTTCACCCCTACACCTTC.

The chain recombines TRBV5-1 with TRBJ1-1; D is undetermined. Looked up from germline, CDR1 is SGHRS and CDR2 is YFSETQ. This CDR3 spans 14 amino acids. V dropped 1 base and J dropped 1 base, with 8 bases sitting between them. In DNA, the CDR3 is TGCGCCAGCAGCTTGTTTCTCGGGAACACTGAAGCTTTCTTT. Translated: CASSLFLGNTEAFF.

This clone was counted between two and nine times. The CDR3 DNA reads as TGTGCCAGCAGACCCCCGGCAGGGAACCAAGAGACCCAGTACTTC. Its protein is CASRPPAGNQETQYF. V usage is TRBV6-5 and J usage is TRBJ2-5, with D perhaps matching TRBD1 (5 bases). CDR1 is MNHEY, CDR2 SVGAGI, per germline. The CDR3 totals 15 residues. V was pared by 6 bases and J by 0 bases, with 14 bases between.

The V gene is TRBV10-3, the J gene TRBJ2-5; the D gene is possibly TRBD2 (6 bases). Germline V CDR1 and CDR2: ENHRY, SYGVKD. The CDR3 covers 14 residues. Trimming cost V 2 bases and J 5 bases, with 12 bases left between them. CDR3 DNA sequence: TGTGCCATCAGTGAGAATTGGGAGGAGGAGACCCAGTACTTC. Protein: CAISENWEEETQYF.

The V and J genes are TRBV18 and TRBJ2-5, with D possibly matching TRBD1 (6 bases). Trimming pared 8 bases from V and 1 base from J, leaving 11 bases between. Per the germline V gene, CDR1 is KGHSH and CDR2 is LQKENI. This CDR3 is built from 13 residues. The DNA of the CDR3 is TGTGCCAGCGGGGGACAACTCCAAGAGACCCAGTACTTC. Translating gives CASGGQLQETQYF.

This clone has a handful of counts. The rearrangement uses TRBV27 and TRBJ1-2, with D perhaps matching TRBD1 (5 bases). V was pared by 0 bases and J by 4 bases, with 9 bases between. This CDR3 spans 14 amino acids. Per germline, CDR1 MNHEY and CDR2 SMNVEV (reference sequence). The CDR3: CASSLSGTTYGYTF. The CDR3 region has the DNA TGTGCCAGCAGTTTATCGGGGACTACCTATGGCTACACCTTC.

The gene calls are TRBV5-1 and TRBJ1-5; 11 positions match TRBD1. V lost 4 bases and J lost 2; bases outside the gene matches: 5. Germline assignment: CDR1 SGHRS and CDR2 YFSETQ. CDR3 size: 16 residues. The CDR3 coding sequence is TGCGCCAGCAGCCCGGGGACAGGGGGTGGCAATCAGCCCCAGCATTTT. Its protein is CASSPGTGGGNQPQHF.

V is TRBV12-3 or TRBV12-4 and J is TRBJ1-1; TRBD1 aligns across 10 bases. The CDR3 spans 13 residues. The V gene end was trimmed by 6 bases and the J gene end by 10 bases; junction bases not matched to a gene: 8. The CDR3 reads CASRMTGGRGAFF. Here the CDR3 DNA reads TGTGCCAGCAGGATGACAGGGGGCAGGGGAGCTTTCTTT.

Only one count was recorded for this clone. The chain employs TRBV4-1 and TRBJ1-4; D unresolved. The CDR3 loop spans 15 amino acids. Germline values: CDR1 MGHRA, CDR2 YSYEKL. The V gene lost 0 bases and the J gene lost 4 bases, with 9 bases spanning the gap. In DNA, the CDR3 is TGCGCCAGCAGCCAAGAGGAGGTGATTAATGAAAAACTGTTTTTT. Protein sequence: CASSQEEVINEKLFF.

The rearrangement uses TRBV14 and TRBJ2-5; D gene unclear. Germline CDR1 and CDR2: SGHDN and FVKESK. V was cut by 2 bases and J by 2 bases, with 3 bases left in between. This CDR3 is built from 12 residues. The CDR3 DNA sequence: TGTGCCAGCAGCCAAACACAAGAGACCCAGTACTTC. Encoded protein: CASSQTQETQYF.

The chain is built from TRBV7-2 and TRBJ1-2; 8 nucleotides match TRBD1. The CDR3 runs 13 residues. CDR1 SGHTA and CDR2 FQGNSA come from the germline V gene. J was trimmed by 6 bases and V by 5 bases; bases with no gene match: 5. CDR3 in DNA: TGTGCCAGCAGCCCTCAACAGGGGGATGGCTACACCTTC. It yields the protein CASSPQQGDGYTF. Using reference TRBV7-2 and TRBJ1-2 for the parts outside the CDR3, the full variable domain is GAGVSQSPSNKVTEKGKDVELRCDPISGHTALYWYRQSLGQGLEFLIYFQGNSAPDKSGLPSDRFSAERTGGSVSTLTIQRTQQEDSAVYLCASSPQQGDGYTFGSGTRLTVV.

The chain couples TRBV11-2 to TRBJ2-5; TRBD1 matches at 7 bases. J was trimmed by 5 bases and V by 5 bases; bases with no gene match: 8. CDR3 length: 14 amino acids. Germline CDR1 is SGHAT and CDR2 is FQNNGV. The CDR3 nucleotides read TGTGCCAGCAGCCTCCAGGGGGATGGGGAGACCCAGTACTTC. This translates into CASSLQGDGETQYF.

CDR3 DNA sequence: TGTGCCAGCAGCAGCGTTAACGAAAGGGAGACCCAGTACTTC. Translated: CASSSVNERETQYF. The chain combines TRBV7-2 with TRBJ2-5; D remains unclear. Between the trimmed V and J ends, which lost 5 bases and 5 bases, there was a span of 15 bases. The CDR3 is made up of 14 amino acids. Per the germline V gene, CDR1 is SGHTA and CDR2 is FQGNSA.

This clone has a single count. The chain carries TRBV30 and TRBJ2-3, with TRBD2 as a possible D gene (6 bases). Germline CDR1 GTSNPN, CDR2 SVGIG (reference sequence). Trimming left V 2 bases short and J 3 bases short, with 12 bases between. The CDR3 consists of 14 residues. Here the CDR3 reads CAWSYGTSTDTQYF. In DNA form, the CDR3 reads TGTGCCTGGAGTTATGGGACTTCGACAGATACGCAGTATTTT.